This T cell receptor beta chain is from a study of T cells in Graves' hyperthyroidism and ophthalmopathy (dated by TCRdb to about 2019). Concerning the study at large: Peripheral blood was collected at initial diagnosis, before any treatment. To identify distinguishing TCR V-J signatures, a discovery cohort of 90 to 100 patients was used, comprising 40 to 45 with Graves' ophthalmopathy and 57 with stable Graves' hyperthyroidism. Prospective prediction of ophthalmopathy was tested in an independent validation cohort of 18 to 20 hyperthyroidism patients and around 16 patients who later progressed to ophthalmopathy. The 100 discovery patients were randomly divided into training and test sets at a 7:3 ratio. The study also compared thyroid tissue and blood T-cell repertoires from about six Graves' hyperthyroidism patients. After blood sampling, hyperthyroidism patients were treated with methimazole at a starting dose of 30 mg daily, and ophthalmopathy patients were treated with high-dose intravenous methylprednisolone. TCR Vbeta CDR3 sequencing of 130 to 150 peripheral blood samples (over 40 ophthalmopathy, 75 hyperthyroidism and approximately 17 progressor patients) is reported in the paper.

Comments on this clonotype: This receptor's antigen is unknown. Base qualities are missing; no much larger clone stands one base away.

Study-wide conclusions, independent of this receptor: A 13 V-J signature model separated ophthalmopathy from stable hyperthyroidism, with over 85% sensitivity and about 81% specificity in cross-validation and 80%/75% in testing. In validation, the model predicted progression to ophthalmopathy a median of approximately 6.6 months before onset, with 65% to 71% sensitivity and 72.22% specificity. Sample size was not statistically predetermined, and blinding of investigators to group allocation was not performed. Blood samples also contained most of the expanded thyroid clonotypes (frequency above 0.001), which suggests that blood repertoires may reflect thyroid immune responses.

The germline V gene specifies SGHRS as CDR1 and YFSETQ as CDR2. The CDR3 holds 16 amino acids from the cysteine to the phenylalanine. Only the CDR3 part of the read is kept: 48 bases, read in frame from the first base. The junction shows trimming of 5 bases on V and 2 bases on J, plus 19 bases between the germline ends. Amplification of TCR beta CDR3 regions was carried out from RNA transcripts. A first-round RT-PCR of the TCR CDR3 used the HTBI primer set with the Qiagen OneStep RT-PCR kit. Libraries were constructed in a second round of multiplex PCR, after which size selection and purification were carried out. Paired-end sequencing of the libraries was performed with 100 bp reads on an Illumina HiSeq2000. Processing in the source paper ran as follows. SOAPnuke was used to process the raw data, with reads discarded if the reads contained adapters or uncalled bases, had a mean Phred below 15, or lacked an exact constant-primer or identifier match. High-quality paired reads were merged using COPE v1.2.5, and each unique nucleotide sequence was defined as a clonotype. MiTCR v1.1 was used to align the clonotypes against IMGT TRBV, TRBD and TRBJ reference segments. The analysis included only V-J combinations with a frequency above 0.0001, which together covered approximately 99% of the repertoires. A TCS score was defined as the ratio of F50 (clonal expansion) to E x V (chaos), with BLOSUM62-based TCRdist applied between CDR3 peptides within each V-J. Welch's t-statistics and random forest reduced several hundred V-J features to 10 to 15, which were used in a naive Bayes classifier (R e1071). TCRdb took the public reads, trimmed them with fastp at Q25, ran MiXCR for clone calling and kept in-frame beta chains. Rows merge per CDR3 protein into single entries with the most common DNA and genes. The V and J calls reflect TCRdb's pipeline rather than the authors' work. In all, the sample holds about 600,000 distinct CDR3 sequences, and about 14% of those were seen once. Jointly, the top ten make up approximately 12% of the sample.

Ophthalmopathy patients had moderately to severely active disease, Clinical Activity Score of at least 3, NOSPECS grade of at least 4, and duration under 3 months. The study excluded patients with uncontrolled infections, other autoimmune diseases, pregnancy or lactation. Diagnoses were based on clinical symptoms, serum thyroxine and TRAb, thyroid ultrasound and orbital computed tomography. Ficoll-Paque density gradient centrifugation was used to isolate PBMCs from approximately 10 ml of fresh peripheral blood. Total RNA was extracted with Trizol reagent, and quality was checked on an Agilent 2100 Bioanalyzer.

Sample: blood. The receptor chain draws on TRBV5-1 and TRBJ2-5; matching of 6 bases hints at TRBD2 as the D gene. This TCR was sampled from a woman aged 50 to 60 with Graves' ophthalmopathy. The DNA sequence is given as TGCGCCAGCAGGATGCGACCGGGACTCTTACAAGAGACCCAGTACTTC. This translates into CASRMRPGLLQETQYF.